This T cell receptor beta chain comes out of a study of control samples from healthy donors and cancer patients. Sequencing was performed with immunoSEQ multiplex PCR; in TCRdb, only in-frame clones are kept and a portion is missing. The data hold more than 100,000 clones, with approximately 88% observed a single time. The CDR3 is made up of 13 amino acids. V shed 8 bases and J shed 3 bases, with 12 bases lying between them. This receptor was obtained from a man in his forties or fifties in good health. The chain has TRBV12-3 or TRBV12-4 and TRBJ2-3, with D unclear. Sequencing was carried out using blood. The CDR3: CASGTDWTDTQYF. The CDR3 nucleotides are TGTGCCAGCGGTACCGATTGGACAGATACGCAGTATTTT.